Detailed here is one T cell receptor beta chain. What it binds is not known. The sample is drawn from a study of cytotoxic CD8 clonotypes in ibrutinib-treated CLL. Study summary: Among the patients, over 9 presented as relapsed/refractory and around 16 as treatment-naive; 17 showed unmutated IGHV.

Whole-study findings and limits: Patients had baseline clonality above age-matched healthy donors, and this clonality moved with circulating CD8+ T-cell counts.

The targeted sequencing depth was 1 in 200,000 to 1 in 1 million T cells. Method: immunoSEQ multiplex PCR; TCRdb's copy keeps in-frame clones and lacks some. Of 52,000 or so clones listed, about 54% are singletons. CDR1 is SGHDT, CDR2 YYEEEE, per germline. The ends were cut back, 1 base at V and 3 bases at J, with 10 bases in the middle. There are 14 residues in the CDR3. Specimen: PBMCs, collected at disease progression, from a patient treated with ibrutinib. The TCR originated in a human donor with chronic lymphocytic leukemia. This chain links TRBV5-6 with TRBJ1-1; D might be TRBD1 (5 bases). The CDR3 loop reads CASSLRGRDTEAFF. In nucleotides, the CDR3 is TGTGCCAGCAGCTTGAGGGGACGGGACACTGAAGCTTTCTTT.